A single sample gave rise to the 21 T cell receptor beta chains below, sequenced in a study of T cells in Graves' hyperthyroidism and ophthalmopathy. What was amplified from RNA transcripts were TCR beta CDR3 regions. Using the HTBI primer set, a first-round RT-PCR was run on the TCR CDR3. TCRdb recomputed calls from the multiplex PCR reads with MiXCR, one row per CDR3 protein. Here the sample spans about 500,000 distinct CDR3 sequences, 40% to 50% being singletons. The sequenced sample was peripheral blood or thyroid tissue (not recorded which). Receptor source: an adult woman with Graves' disease, either hyperthyroidism or ophthalmopathy (not recorded which).

The chain links TRBV25-1 to TRBJ2-5, with D possibly matching TRBD1 (6 bases). Germline assignment: CDR1 MGHDK and CDR2 SYGVNS. There are 15 residues in the CDR3. V was cut by 8 bases and J by 4 bases, with 20 bases left in between. This CDR3 reads CASQDGGRWRETQYF. In nucleotides, the CDR3 is TGTGCCAGCCAAGATGGGGGCCGGTGGCGAGAGACCCAGTACTTC.

This clonotype has ten or more counts. V usage is TRBV6-5 and J usage is TRBJ1-2; D is unresolved. Between the trimmed V and J ends, which lost 6 bases and 4 bases, there was a span of 9 bases. The CDR3 consists of 12 residues. Germline V lookup: CDR1 MNHEY, CDR2 SVGAGI. CDR3 sequence: CASRDSPYGYTF. Here the CDR3 DNA reads TGTGCCAGCAGGGACTCCCCCTATGGCTACACCTTC.

This chain joins TRBV12-3 or TRBV12-4 and TRBJ1-2; D remains ambiguous. V was trimmed by 7 bases and J by 9 bases, leaving 15 bases between them. CDR3 size: 12 residues. CDR3 coding DNA: TGTGCCAGCACCCTAGAGAGGTTGAGCTACACCTTC. Translating it yields CASTLERLSYTF.

This clonotype showed up many times. This chain links TRBV15 with TRBJ1-1, with 10 positions matching TRBD1. Per germline, CDR1 LNHNV and CDR2 YYDKDF (reference sequence). J lost 6 bases, V lost 10 bases, and 8 bases had no gene match. The CDR3 covers 13 residues. As DNA, the CDR3 is TGTGCCATAAGGGGACAGGGGAGTTCTGAAGCTTTCTTT. Translating gives CAIRGQGSSEAFF.

This chain connects TRBV20-1 to TRBJ2-1; TRBD2 might be the D (5 bases). The CDR3 is made up of 17 amino acids. Trimming left V 3 bases short and J 0 bases short, with 18 bases between. The germline V gene has CDR1 DFQATT and CDR2 SNEGSKA (reference sequence). The CDR3 here is CSARPPAGALSYNEQFF. In DNA form, the CDR3 reads TGCAGTGCTAGGCCACCCGCGGGCGCTCTCTCCTACAATGAGCAGTTCTTC.

This clonotype was counted ten times or more. One end of the junction does not line up with germline, which may come from a read error. This chain uses TRBV25-1 with TRBJ1-2, with 7 positions matching TRBD1. CDR3 size: 13 residues. Germline CDR1 and CDR2: MGHDK and SYGVNS. The CDR3 protein is CASSVTGTAIIHF. DNA of the CDR3: TGTGCCAGCAGCGTAACGGGGACAGCAATTATCCACTTC.

This clonotype has at least ten counts. V gene TRBV12-3 or TRBV12-4 combines with J gene TRBJ2-7; 9 nucleotides align to TRBD2. The CDR3 sequence is 15 residues long. The ends lost 3 bases at V and 1 base at J; junction bases unmatched: 4. This chain's CDR3 is CASSFRAGGSYEQYF. The DNA of the CDR3 is TGTGCCAGCAGTTTTAGGGCGGGAGGGTCCTACGAGCAGTACTTC.

The chain uses TRBV10-3 and TRBJ1-2; possible D gene TRBD1, 6 bases. The CDR3 consists of 11 residues. V shed 2 bases and J shed 10 bases, with 8 bases lying between them. The germline gives CDR1 ENHRY, CDR2 SYGVKD. In nucleotides, the CDR3 is TGTGCCATCAGTGAGAGGGGGGCCTACACCTTC. Its protein is CAISERGAYTF.

The CDR3 region is CASSLRGTGEPQHF. CDR3 in DNA: TGTGCCAGCAGTTTGAGGGGTACCGGGGAGCCCCAGCATTTT. The V call is TRBV7-9, the J call TRBJ1-5; TRBD1 might be the D (5 bases). Between the trimmed V and J ends, which lost 6 bases and 8 bases, there was a span of 17 bases. The CDR3 runs 14 residues. In germline, CDR1 is SEHNR, CDR2 FQNEAQ (reference sequence).

This clonotype was seen a few times. The rearrangement links TRBV29-1 to TRBJ2-1, with 11 bases identical to TRBD2. The germline gives CDR1 SQVTM, CDR2 ANQGSEA. Trimming removed 6 bases from V and 8 bases from J; junction bases left unmatched: 6. The CDR3 length is 13 residues. The CDR3 nucleotides read TGCAGCGTCCGACTAGCGGGACCAGATGAGCAGTTCTTC. Protein sequence: CSVRLAGPDEQFF.

The sample holds one count of this clonotype. This chain joins TRBV10-3 and TRBJ1-5; TRBD1 might be the D (5 bases). This CDR3 is built from 15 residues. V gave up 6 bases and J gave up 11 bases, with 23 bases separating them. CDR1 and CDR2 from the germline V gene are ENHRY and SYGVKD. The CDR3 loop is CAIREKGDGGRAQHF. The CDR3 DNA reads TGTGCCATCAGAGAGAAAGGGGACGGCGGTCGCGCCCAGCATTTT.

This rearrangement joins TRBV7-2 to TRBJ1-4, with a possible D match to TRBD1 (5 bases). V was pared by 4 bases and J by 8 bases, with 14 bases between. The germline CDR1 and CDR2 sequences are SGHTA and FQGNSA. The CDR3 consists of 14 residues. The DNA of the CDR3 is TGTGCCAGCAGCTCCCGCGCAGGGACCGAAAAACTGTTTTTT. As protein: CASSSRAGTEKLFF.

This clonotype was recorded many times. J is TRBJ1-2 and V is TRBV6-2 or TRBV6-3; TRBD1 agrees at 7 bases. CDR1 is MNHEY, CDR2 SVGEGT, per germline. The trim removed 6 bases at V and 5 bases at J, leaving 3 bases unmatched. This CDR3 is built from 12 residues. This CDR3 is CASRGGGYGYTF. The CDR3 DNA is TGTGCCAGCAGAGGGGGCGGATATGGCTACACCTTC.

V is TRBV10-3 and J is TRBJ1-6; 7 nucleotides line up with TRBD1. Germline CDR1 reads ENHRY; CDR2 reads SYGVKD. The CDR3 sequence is 16 residues long. With V trimmed by 0 bases and J by 10 bases, 9 bases remained unmatched. CDR3 in DNA: TGTGCCATCAGTGAGTCGACAGGGAAGGGAGGATCACCCCTCCACTTT. It translates to CAISESTGKGGSPLHF.

V usage is TRBV14 and J usage is TRBJ1-1; unclear D gene. Trimming cost V 1 base and J 1 base, with 10 bases left between them. This CDR3 is 15 amino acids long. Per the germline V gene, CDR1 is SGHDN and CDR2 is FVKESK. The chain's CDR3 is CASSQARARNTEAFF. CDR3 DNA: TGTGCCAGCAGCCAAGCTAGGGCCCGGAACACTGAAGCTTTCTTT.

This chain joins TRBV20-1 and TRBJ1-1; D uncertain. This CDR3 is 14 amino acids long. The ends were cut back, 0 bases at V and 2 bases at J, with 10 bases in the middle. CDR1 DFQATT and CDR2 SNEGSKA come from the germline V gene (reference sequence). CDR3 sequence reads: CSAREEALNTEAFF. The CDR3 region has the DNA TGCAGTGCTAGAGAAGAGGCACTCAACACTGAAGCTTTCTTT.

The chain employs TRBV9 and TRBJ1-4; no reliable D call. V was shortened by 0 bases and J by 7 bases, with 13 bases between the two germline ends. Germline V gene data show CDR1 as SGDLS and CDR2 as YYNGEE. The CDR3 runs 15 residues. CDR3 amino acids: CASSVAGDLPEKLFF. The CDR3 DNA is TGTGCCAGCAGCGTAGCGGGTGACCTTCCTGAAAAACTGTTTTTT.

This clonotype was recorded many times. This chain links TRBV7-9 with TRBJ1-2, with 8 bases aligning to TRBD1. This CDR3 comprises 14 residues. The trim removed 4 bases at V and 3 bases at J, leaving 4 bases unmatched. Germline CDR1 reads SEHNR; CDR2 reads FQNEAQ (reference sequence). DNA of the CDR3: TGTGCCAGCAGCTCCGGACAGGGCGACTATGGCTACACCTTC. This gives the protein CASSSGQGDYGYTF.

Note on this clonotype: Because it lacks the conserved phenylalanine or tryptophan at the end, this CDR3 is likely a read error. The DNA is omitted, as the CDR3 cannot be located on it reliably, and the CDR3 follows TCRdb's listing. V and J are TRBV19 and TRBJ1-1. Counting both end residues, the CDR3 totals 11 amino acids. Looked up from germline, CDR1 is LNHDA and CDR2 is SQIVND (reference sequence). This CDR3 is CASSGKILANY.

This clonotype was recorded once. This sequence joins TRBV20-1 and TRBJ2-5, with D maybe TRBD2 (5 bases). This CDR3 spans 13 amino acids. V lost 4 bases and J lost 4, with 13 bases in between. Germline loops: CDR1 DFQATT, CDR2 SNEGSKA (reference sequence). CDR3 in amino acids: CSAKTMAGETQYF. The CDR3 DNA sequence: TGCAGTGCTAAGACTATGGCGGGAGAGACCCAGTACTTC.

The chain combines TRBV29-1 with TRBJ2-2; D remains ambiguous. Germline CDR1 is SQVTM and CDR2 is ANQGSEA. V lost 3 bases to trimming and J lost 7 bases, with 12 bases between them. The CDR3 contains 13 residues. In DNA, the CDR3 is TGCAGCGTTGACCTCGGGTCCGACGGGGAGCTGTTTTTT. It specifies CSVDLGSDGELFF.